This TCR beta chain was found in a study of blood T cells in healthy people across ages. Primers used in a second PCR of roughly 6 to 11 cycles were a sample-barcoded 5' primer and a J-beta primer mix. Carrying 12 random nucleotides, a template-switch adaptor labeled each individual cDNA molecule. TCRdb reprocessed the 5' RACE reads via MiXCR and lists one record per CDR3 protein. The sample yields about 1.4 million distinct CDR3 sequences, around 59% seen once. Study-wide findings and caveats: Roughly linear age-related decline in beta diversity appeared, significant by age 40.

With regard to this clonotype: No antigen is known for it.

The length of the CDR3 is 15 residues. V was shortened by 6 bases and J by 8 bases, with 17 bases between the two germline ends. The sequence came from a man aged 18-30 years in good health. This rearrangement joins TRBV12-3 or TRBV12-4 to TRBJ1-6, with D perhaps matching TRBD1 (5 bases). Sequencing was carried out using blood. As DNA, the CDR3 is TGTGCCAGCAGGCCCCCCGGGACGAGCGATTCACCCCTCCACTTT. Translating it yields CASRPPGTSDSPLHF.